One and the same sample provided the 11 T cell receptor beta chains below, sequenced in a study of CXCR3-negative and CXCR3-positive naive CD8 T cells (dated by TCRdb to between 2018 and 2020). TCRdb lists the instrument as NextSeq 550. The Human TCR Profiling Kit (MiLaboratory) was used to make UMI-labeled 5' RACE TRB cDNA libraries. After reprocessing by TCRdb, each CDR3 protein sequence is one entry, and no DNA is given. The sample's table lists a count of approximately 6,300 distinct CDR3 sequences. About 2% of the sample is in the top ten clones. Sequencing used naive CXCR3- CD8+ T cells from blood. What the cell subset or site label conveys for this sample: CD45RO-CCR7+CD27+CD95- naive CD8+ T cells lacking CXCR3 (TNR3-). Source of these receptors: a human donor in good health. Some clones in this sample may be carry-over from other donors' samples.

Judged by frequency, this clonotype is medium-sized. The chain employs TRBV2 and TRBJ2-1. CDR3 length: 12 amino acids. The germline gives CDR1 SNHLY, CDR2 FYNNEI. CDR3: CASRNNYNEQFF.

CDR3 in amino acids: CASSRRVNTEAFF. The chain joins TRBV23-1 to TRBJ1-1. TRBV23-1 is reported as an ORF; its role is uncertain. CDR3 size: 13 residues.

Considering frequency, this clonotype is medium-sized (0.01 to 0.1%). This chain connects TRBV7-8 to TRBJ1-1. The CDR3 is 14 residues long. CDR1 is SGHVS, CDR2 FQNEAQ, per germline. The CDR3 here is CASSLGAMNTEAFF. The entire variable domain, with the rest obtained from reference TRBV7-8 and TRBJ1-1, is as follows: GAGVSQSPRYKVAKRGQDVALRCDPISGHVSLFWYQQALGQGPEFLTYFQNEAQLDKSGLPSDRFFAERPEGSVSTLKIQRTQQEDSAVYLCASSLGAMNTEAFFGQGTRLTVV.

The chain has TRBV29-1 and TRBJ2-7; TCRdb's D gene call, TRBD1, goes unchecked for lack of DNA. From germline, CDR1 is SQVTM and CDR2 ANQGSEA. This CDR3 spans 14 amino acids. CDR3 loop: CSVASGTGHYEQYF.

This clonotype is called medium-sized (0.01 to 0.1%) based on its frequency. V and J are TRBV27 and TRBJ1-6; without DNA, the TCRdb call of TRBD1 cannot be checked. The CDR3 loop spans 14 amino acids. CDR1 and CDR2 (germline): MNHEY, SMNVEV (reference sequence). CDR3: CASSSGRSRMSLHF.

This chain joins TRBV29-1 and TRBJ1-2. Germline assignment: CDR1 SQVTM and CDR2 ANQGSEA. This CDR3 contains 12 residues. The CDR3 spells CSVDPREDGYTF.

Frequency places this clonotype as medium-sized. This chain links TRBV7-3 with TRBJ2-3. Per the germline V gene, CDR1 is SGHTA and CDR2 is FQGTGA. The CDR3 totals 13 residues. CDR3 loop: CASSLTSSDTQYF.

The chain joins TRBV5-5 to TRBJ2-7; TCRdb calls TRBD1, which cannot be checked without DNA. The CDR3 has 14 amino acids. The germline gives CDR1 SGHKS, CDR2 YYEKEE (reference sequence). CDR3: CASSIRDRDYEQYF.

This rearrangement joins TRBV7-9 to TRBJ2-2; there is no DNA to check the TCRdb D call of TRBD1. CDR1 is SEHNR, CDR2 FQNEAQ, per germline (reference sequence). The CDR3 is 14 residues long. The CDR3 region is CASTVDSNTGELFF.

By frequency, this clonotype is medium-sized. The rearrangement joins TRBV6-2 or TRBV6-3 to TRBJ2-1; absent DNA, TCRdb's TRBD1 call cannot be checked. The CDR3 is made up of 14 amino acids. Germline V gene data show CDR1 as MNHEY and CDR2 as SVGEGT. The chain's CDR3 is CASTTTSRQDEQFF.

The chain uses TRBV4-1 and TRBJ1-1; there is no DNA to check the TCRdb D call of TRBD1. The CDR3 sequence is 14 residues long. In germline, CDR1 is MGHRA, CDR2 YSYEKL. This chain's CDR3 is CASSRLTGLTEAFF.